This T cell receptor beta chain was captured in a study of blood T cell repertoires in COVID-19. Study context: Sites across the United States, Italy and Spain contributed samples from acute and convalescent COVID-19.

In germline, CDR1 is SNHLY, CDR2 FYNNEI. This CDR3 region has 15 residues. Trimming removed 6 bases from V and 4 bases from J; junction bases left unmatched: 7. Clones were sequenced by immunoSEQ multiplex PCR, and TCRdb holds only the in-frame ones, with some missing. This sample has almost 200,000 clones, with around 79% found just once. Sequenced input: peripheral blood. This clonotype originated in a woman aged 40 to 50 with COVID-19, enrolled during active disease. The rearrangement uses TRBV2 and TRBJ2-3; 10 positions match TRBD2. Here the CDR3 reads CASRGTSAGADTQYF. The CDR3 DNA sequence: TGTGCCAGCAGGGGGACTAGCGCGGGGGCAGATACGCAGTATTTT.